Only a few counts were recorded for the clone carrying this T cell receptor (beta chain). Its antigen remains unknown. This entry is derived from a study of T-cell reconstitution after alpha-beta-depleted transplantation in children. The length of the CDR3 is 14 residues. V lost 5 bases to trimming and J lost 2 bases, with 13 bases between them. Study-wide findings and caveats: At the one-year point after transplant, T-cell counts and TCRbeta diversity were found to come mostly from T cells that had been newly produced.

Unique molecular identifiers tagged the TCRbeta library. TCRdb re-called the PCR reads through MiXCR, storing one row per CDR3 protein. The sample gives fewer than 550,000 distinct CDR3 sequences, over 9.5% of which show up once; about 15% is in the top ten. The sample in question was PBMCs, mostly from graft donor cells, obtained 180 days after TCRalphabeta/CD19-depleted stem cell transplant. This chain joins TRBV12-3 or TRBV12-4 and TRBJ2-7; tentative D call: TRBD1 (6 bases). This receptor was obtained from a female patient aged 2-9 years who had a stem cell transplant for aplastic anemia, so the T cells may come from the graft donor. The CDR3 region is CASSLGQRTYEQYV. CDR3 bases: TGTGCCAGCAGTCTTGGACAGAGGACCTACGAGCAGTACGTC.